These 5 T cell receptor beta chains share one sample of origin, sequenced in a study of blood T cell repertoires in COVID-19. The table came from immunoSEQ multiplex PCR; TCRdb's copy has only in-frame clones and leaves some out. The data contain about 120,000 clones, over 70% of them singletons. Sequencing used peripheral blood. The receptor source for this set is a woman between 50 and 59 years old with acute or convalescent COVID-19.

Only a few counts were recorded for this clone. CDR3 loop: CASSQSSGAYNEQFF. In DNA form, the CDR3 reads TGTGCCAGCTCTCAATCCAGCGGAGCCTACAATGAGCAGTTCTTC. J is TRBJ2-1 and V is TRBV18, with D tentatively TRBD2 (5 bases). The length of the CDR3 is 15 residues. Germline-derived CDR1 and CDR2 are KGHSH and LQKENI. V was pared by 6 bases and J by 2 bases, with 14 bases between.

The V and J genes are TRBV15 and TRBJ2-1; D call uncertain. The CDR3 consists of 13 residues. Trimming took off 4 bases at V and 7 bases at J, with 11 bases between the two ends. Germline values: CDR1 LNHNV, CDR2 YYDKDF (reference sequence). The CDR3 reads CATSNGGWNEQFF. CDR3 nucleotides: TGTGCCACCAGCAATGGCGGATGGAATGAGCAGTTCTTC.

V usage is TRBV4-2 and J usage is TRBJ2-7; D is possibly TRBD2 (5 bases). The V gene's germline CDR1 is LGHNA and CDR2 YNFKEQ. Trimming shortened V by 1 base and J by 3 bases, and 10 bases separated the two germline ends. This CDR3 region has 14 residues. The CDR3 DNA sequence: TGTGCCAGCAGCCAAGTTGCGGGCGACTACGAGCAGTACTTC. The encoded protein is CASSQVAGDYEQYF.

The chain carries TRBV19 and TRBJ1-2, with unresolved D. This CDR3 spans 13 amino acids. The V end was cut by 1 base, the J end by 7 bases, with 10 bases between. CDR1 LNHDA and CDR2 SQIVND come from the germline V gene (reference sequence). CDR3 nucleotide sequence: TGTGCCAGTAGTATAGGACATCACTTTGGCTACACCTTC. Translated, it gives CASSIGHHFGYTF.

The chain uses TRBV28 and TRBJ1-6; the match to TRBD1 covers 7 bases. Germline CDR1 and CDR2: MDHEN and SYDVKM. The V segment lost 8 bases and the J segment 9 bases; nucleotides outside the gene matches: 13. CDR3 size: 15 residues. In DNA, the CDR3 is TGTGCCAGCTCATCGGGACAGTTAAATAGTTCACCCCTCCACTTT. It encodes CASSSGQLNSSPLHF.